The entry below describes one TCR beta chain. The target antigen is unknown. Trimming pared 0 bases from V and 3 bases from J, leaving 12 bases between. There are 15 residues in the CDR3. Germline values: CDR1 SGHRS, CDR2 YFSETQ. The data stem from a study of OX40 agonist ivuxolimab in advanced cancers. At the level of the study: Melanoma, hepatocellular carcinoma, head and neck or renal cell cancer occurred in dose-escalation patients. Participants, 82.7% male, averaged about 56 years of age, ranging from roughly 23 to 90. Study-level points and caveats: The mean number of expanded clones was higher in CD8+ T cells than in CD4+.

TCRdb's table, derived via immunoSEQ multiplex PCR, lists solely in-frame clones and lacks some. This table holds 95,000 to 150,000 clones, 85% to 95% found once. The sequenced sample was CD4+ or CD8+ T cells sorted from blood, obtained in a trial of the OX40 agonist ivuxolimab. This clonotype originated in an adult with an advanced solid tumor such as melanoma, head and neck, liver or kidney cancer. The rearrangement joins TRBV5-1 to TRBJ1-1, with a tentative D call TRBD1 (5 bases). The CDR3 nucleotides are TGCGCCAGCAGCTTGGTTTCGGGGGTGGACACTGAAGCTTTCTTT. Protein: CASSLVSGVDTEAFF.